These 16 T cell receptor beta chains originate from one sample sequenced in a study of human T cells and chemical hapten exposure (dated by TCRdb to the early 2020s). According to the study, the label for this sample's time point signals: patch test 1, 2 weeks after DPC sensitization. The treatment or condition tag for this specimen amounts to: therapeutic diphenylcyclopropenone sensitization with weekly scalp DPC. The library was prepared using RACE. The run used a NextSeq 500. The raw public reads went through TCRdb reprocessing: fastp at Q25, MiXCR clone calling, in-frame beta chains kept. Rows are combined by CDR3 protein, so each entry shows the most common genes and DNA. This sample is represented by about 360,000 distinct CDR3 sequences; around 6.9% of them were singletons. The biggest ten clones account for 8.4% of the sample. The input for sequencing was whole blood, taken in connection with sensitization to the hapten diphenylcyclopropenone (DPC). The source of these receptors is a woman in her late teens or twenties with alopecia areata. Some clones in this sample may be carry-over from other donors' samples.

The chain employs TRBV20-1 and TRBJ2-2; 10 nucleotides match TRBD2. Germline V gene lookup returns CDR1 DFQATT and CDR2 SNEGSKA (reference sequence). The CDR3 is made up of 15 amino acids. After removal of 7 bases from V and 5 bases from J, the junction contained 10 bases not matched to a gene. CDR3 bases: TGCAGTGTCCGGGTCGGACTAGCGGAGACCGGGGAGCTGTTTTTT. Its translation: CSVRVGLAETGELFF.

The chain links TRBV12-3 or TRBV12-4 to TRBJ1-1; TRBD1 matches at 7 bases. Losses at the gene ends were 1 base for V and 11 bases for J; bases not matched to a gene: 1. The CDR3 length is 11 residues. This CDR3 reads CASSLEGAAFF. The CDR3 DNA sequence: TGTGCCAGCAGTTTAGAGGGGGCGGCTTTCTTT.

This clonotype was recorded a few times. The chain uses TRBV6-1 and TRBJ2-3; 7 bases match TRBD2. This CDR3 comprises 13 residues. CDR1 MNHNS and CDR2 SASEGT come from the germline V gene. V was clipped by 7 bases and J by 6 bases; unmatched bases: 7. In nucleotides, the CDR3 is TGTGCCAGCATCTGGGGAGGGGCGGATACGCAGTATTTT. It is translated as CASIWGGADTQYF.

V is TRBV28 and J is TRBJ2-7, with D maybe TRBD2 (6 bases). Germline V lookup: CDR1 MDHEN, CDR2 SYDVKM. V was cut by 6 bases and J by 4 bases, with 19 bases left in between. This CDR3 spans 15 amino acids. The CDR3 here is CASSEREKTSYEQYF. The CDR3 DNA reads as TGTGCCAGCAGCGAACGGGAGAAAACTTCGTACGAGCAGTACTTC. Drawing the rest from reference TRBV28 and TRBJ2-7, the complete variable domain is DVKVTQSSRYLVKRTGEKVFLECVQDMDHENMFWYRQDPGLGLRLIYFSYDVKMKEKGDIPEGYSVSREKKERFSLILESASTNQTSMYLCASSEREKTSYEQYFGPGTRLTVT.

This clonotype was recorded at least ten times. J is TRBJ2-3 and V is TRBV7-2; D might be TRBD1 or TRBD2, each matching 6 bases. Germline CDR1 reads SGHTA; CDR2 reads FQGNSA. CDR3 length equals 13 residues. V was pared by 5 bases and J by 9 bases, with 15 bases between. The CDR3 protein is CASSPGGGSTQYF. The CDR3 DNA follows: TGTGCCAGCAGCCCCGGAGGGGGGTCCACGCAGTATTTT.

There are a few counts of this clonotype. The V gene is TRBV12-3 or TRBV12-4, the J gene TRBJ2-1; D is possibly TRBD1 (6 bases). V gave up 3 bases and J gave up 2 bases, with 11 bases separating them. The CDR3 is 15 amino acids. The CDR3 nucleotides read TGTGCCAGCAGTTTCCAGGGGAACACCTACAATGAGCAGTTCTTC. It specifies CASSFQGNTYNEQFF.

V and J are TRBV6-6 and TRBJ2-2; 8 bases are shared with TRBD2. Germline V gene lookup returns CDR1 MNHNY and CDR2 SVGAGI (reference sequence). The ends lost 5 bases at V and 4 bases at J; junction bases unmatched: 6. The CDR3 is 15 residues long. CDR3 sequence reads: CASSRGGTGTGELFF. The CDR3 coding sequence is TGTGCCAGCAGTCGGGGGGGCACGGGCACCGGGGAGCTGTTTTTT.

This clonotype showed up many times. The gene calls are TRBV20-1 and TRBJ1-5; 8 nucleotides align to TRBD1. V gave up 1 base and J gave up 5 bases; unmatched junction bases: 10. This CDR3 contains 16 residues. Per the germline V gene, CDR1 is DFQATT and CDR2 is SNEGSKA (reference sequence). The CDR3 nucleotides are TGCAGTGCTAGAGGGGTGAGGACAGGGTATGATCAGCCCCAGCATTTT. Translating gives CSARGVRTGYDQPQHF.

This clonotype was seen a handful of times. The V call is TRBV20-1, the J call TRBJ2-1, with a weak D call TRBD2 (6 bases). Trimming pared 1 base from V and 3 bases from J, leaving 10 bases between. In germline, CDR1 is DFQATT, CDR2 SNEGSKA (reference sequence). The CDR3 is 14 amino acids. The CDR3, as DNA: TGCAGTGCTAGAGGGGGACTGGGCTACAATGAGCAGTTCTTC. This translates into CSARGGLGYNEQFF.

This clonotype has only a few counts. This chain connects TRBV6-5 to TRBJ1-1, with 8 bases that match TRBD1. Germline V gene data show CDR1 as MNHEY and CDR2 as SVGAGI. CDR3 length equals 15 residues. The V gene end was trimmed by 4 bases and the J gene end by 8 bases; junction bases not matched to a gene: 12. The CDR3: CASSSSGQGAAEAFF. The CDR3 region has the DNA TGTGCCAGCAGTTCATCCGGACAGGGAGCTGCCGAAGCTTTCTTT.

The V and J genes are TRBV5-1 and TRBJ1-1; a possible D gene is TRBD1 (5 bases). Trimming stripped 4 bases from V and 6 bases from J, with 16 bases between. The germline V gene encodes CDR1 SGHRS and CDR2 YFSETQ. This CDR3 region has 14 residues. The CDR3 loop is CASSAGTFRPEAFF. The CDR3 DNA sequence: TGCGCCAGCAGCGCCGGGACTTTTAGACCTGAAGCTTTCTTT.

V is TRBV6-5 and J is TRBJ1-5; D gene unclear. Germline CDR1 is MNHEY and CDR2 is SVGAGI. V was shortened by 4 bases and J by 10 bases, with 11 bases between the two germline ends. The CDR3 length is 12 residues. DNA of the CDR3: TGTGCCAGCAGTTCAGGCCGGGCACCCCAGCATTTT. Its translation is CASSSGRAPQHF.

The chain recombines TRBV29-1 with TRBJ1-1, with D maybe TRBD1 (5 bases). Trimming stripped 0 bases from V and 1 base from J, with 12 bases between. CDR3 length: 15 amino acids. Per the germline V gene, CDR1 is SQVTM and CDR2 is ANQGSEA. The CDR3 region is CSVEDPKGSNTEAFF. CDR3 DNA sequence: TGCAGCGTTGAAGATCCTAAGGGGTCGAACACTGAAGCTTTCTTT.

This chain links TRBV27 with TRBJ2-3, with 7 bases identical to TRBD2. Germline V CDR1 and CDR2: MNHEY, SMNVEV (reference sequence). V lost 3 bases, J lost 5 bases, and 8 bases stayed unmatched. This CDR3 has 15 amino acids. The CDR3 is CASSFERGVLDTQYF. CDR3 DNA: TGTGCCAGCAGTTTTGAGCGGGGAGTCTTAGATACGCAGTATTTT.

This clonotype was picked up one time. This may arise from a read error, as a much more abundant clone is one base away. V gene TRBV7-2 combines with J gene TRBJ1-3; 9 nucleotides align to TRBD1. The CDR3 spans 16 residues. Germline CDR1 is SGHTA and CDR2 is FQGNSA. This CDR3 is CASSFTTGGSGNTIHF. The CDR3 DNA follows: TGTGCCAGCAGCTTTACGACAGGGGGGTCTGGAAACACCATACATTTT.

This rearrangement joins TRBV7-8 to TRBJ2-5; TRBD2 aligns across 8 bases. The CDR3 runs 17 residues. Losses at the gene ends were 0 bases for V and 5 bases for J; bases not matched to a gene: 11. Germline CDR1 and CDR2: SGHVS and FQNEAQ. CDR3 DNA sequence: TGTGCCAGCAGCTTAGCCTTCGGGGGGGAATCCTGGGAGACCCAGTACTTC. This encodes CASSLAFGGESWETQYF. Full variable domain (missing parts from reference TRBV7-8 and TRBJ2-5): GAGVSQSPRYKVAKRGQDVALRCDPISGHVSLFWYQQALGQGPEFLTYFQNEAQLDKSGLPSDRFFAERPEGSVSTLKIQRTQQEDSAVYLCASSLAFGGESWETQYFGPGTRLLVL.